This T cell receptor beta chain emerged from a study of cytomegalovirus exposure and HLA in healthy donors. Germline V gene data show CDR1 as SGHDN and CDR2 as FVKESK. The CDR3 contains 16 residues. After removal of 4 bases from V and 5 bases from J, the junction contained 14 bases not matched to a gene. The PCR ran on 60 Vbeta and 13 Jbeta primers. Libraries were prepared by immunoSEQ multiplex PCR; TCRdb keeps only in-frame clonotypes and omits some of them. The top ten clones hold around 2.9% of a sample with 100,000 to 120,000 clones, around 83% of them seen once. This sequence joins TRBV14 and TRBJ2-7, with 7 bases aligning to TRBD1. The sample comprised PBMCs. The source is a woman in her fifties or sixties in good health and CMV-seropositive. CDR3: CASSLLGTVSVNEQYF. Here the CDR3 DNA reads TGTGCCAGCAGCCTCCTCGGGACAGTCTCTGTAAACGAGCAGTACTTC.